Each of the 23 T cell receptor beta chains below was sequenced from the same sample in a study of CD8+ T cells in alopecia areata (dated by TCRdb to 2016 to 2019). Explained via the paper, the time point label denotes: less than 30 weeks on oral tofacitinib. This sample's treatment or condition label indicates: oral pan-JAK inhibitor, 5-10 mg twice daily. Libraries were built with the immunoSEQ multiplex PCR assay. RNA was extracted from all samples and reverse transcribed into cDNA as template for TCR sequencing. TCRdb limited this immuneACCESS table to in-frame rearrangements with V and J called. A share of clones is missing; checked studies link under half to unresolved V genes, and the rest is unexplained. In all, the sample holds 250,000 to 300,000 clones, and 58% of those were seen once. Of the sample, under 2% falls within the top ten clones. The starting material was CD4+ T cells sorted from blood, obtained at week 24, from a patient treated with tofacitinib. The receptors originated from a human donor with alopecia areata.

The genes are TRBV9 and TRBJ1-4; 7 bases line up with TRBD1. V gave up 0 bases and J gave up 15 bases; unmatched junction bases: 8. This CDR3 comprises 13 residues. CDR1 and CDR2 (germline): SGDLS, YYNGEE. DNA for the CDR3: TGTGCCAGCAGCGTAGATGCGGGACAGAATGTGTTTTTT. Residues: CASSVDAGQNVFF.

The chain uses TRBV9 and TRBJ1-2, with a possible D match to TRBD1 (6 bases). Between the trimmed V and J ends, which lost 0 bases and 4 bases, there was a span of 10 bases. The germline CDR1 and CDR2 sequences are SGDLS and YYNGEE. The CDR3 has 14 residues. The CDR3 loop reads CASSVATGRYGYTF. In nucleotides, the CDR3 is TGTGCCAGCAGCGTAGCAACAGGGCGCTATGGCTACACCTTC.

This chain uses TRBV12-5 with TRBJ2-1, with TRBD2 matching over 9 bases. The ends lost 7 bases at V and 4 bases at J; junction bases unmatched: 8. Germline V gene data show CDR1 as LGHNT and CDR2 as FRNRAP. There are 15 residues in the CDR3. CDR3 sequence reads: CASVIFSGGYNEQFF. The CDR3 region has the DNA TGTGCTAGTGTAATATTTAGCGGGGGATACAATGAGCAGTTCTTC.

The chain links TRBV2 to TRBJ1-2; D gene uncertain. The CDR3 totals 13 residues. Germline V lookup: CDR1 SNHLY, CDR2 FYNNEI. V was pared by 3 bases and J by 3 bases, with 8 bases between. CDR3 bases: TGTGCCAGCAGTGATCGGTCAGACTATGGCTACACCTTC. Translating it yields CASSDRSDYGYTF.

J is TRBJ1-1 and V is TRBV30; no firm D call. The ends were cut back, 1 base at V and 3 bases at J, with 9 bases in the middle. The germline V gene encodes CDR1 GTSNPN and CDR2 SVGIG (reference sequence). This CDR3 has 13 amino acids. The CDR3 nucleotides are TGTGCCTGGAGTGGGGGTGTGCACACTGAAGCTTTCTTT. Translation gives CAWSGGVHTEAFF. Full variable domain (remainder filled in from reference TRBV30 and TRBJ1-1): SQTIHQWPATLVQPVGSPLSLECTVEGTSNPNLYWYRQAAGRGLQLLFYSVGIGQISSEVPQNLSASRPQDRQFILSSKKLLLSDSGFYLCAWSGGVHTEAFFGQGTRLTVV.

This clone turned up a few times. This sequence joins TRBV29-1 and TRBJ2-7; D not certain. CDR1 and CDR2 from the germline V gene are SQVTM and ANQGSEA. Deletions cut 1 base from V and 6 bases from J, with 7 bases between. This CDR3 comprises 11 residues. CDR3 nucleotide sequence: TGCAGCGTTGAAGGCTTGGGCGAGCAGTACTTC. Protein: CSVEGLGEQYF.

This sequence joins TRBV30 and TRBJ1-2; the D gene is possibly TRBD1 (6 bases). This CDR3 is built from 14 residues. V was shortened by 7 bases and J by 4 bases, with 19 bases between the two germline ends. Germline-derived CDR1 and CDR2 are GTSNPN and SVGIG (reference sequence). The CDR3 DNA follows: TGTGCCTCCCGCGTAAGGGGAGGGGGCTATGGCTACACCTTC. This sequence encodes CASRVRGGGYGYTF. The full variable domain, rest sourced from reference TRBV30 and TRBJ1-2, is SQTIHQWPATLVQPVGSPLSLECTVEGTSNPNLYWYRQAAGRGLQLLFYSVGIGQISSEVPQNLSASRPQDRQFILSSKKLLLSDSGFYLCASRVRGGGYGYTFGSGTRLTVV.

The gene calls are TRBV29-1 and TRBJ1-5; 7 bases fit TRBD1. The CDR3 has 13 amino acids. Germline CDR1 reads SQVTM; CDR2 reads ANQGSEA. V lost 5 bases, J lost 5 bases, and 6 bases stayed unmatched. The CDR3 DNA follows: TGCAGCGTTCAGACAGGGAGGGATCAGCCCCAGCATTTT. Translation gives CSVQTGRDQPQHF. Full variable domain (missing parts from reference TRBV29-1 and TRBJ1-5): SAVISQKPSRDICQRGTSLTIQCQVDSQVTMMFWYRQQPGQSLTLIATANQGSEATYESGFVIDKFPISRPNLTFSTLTVSNMSPEDSSIYLCSVQTGRDQPQHFGDGTRLSIL.

V and J are TRBV27 and TRBJ1-3; D not certain. The CDR3 sequence is 13 residues long. V lost 3 bases and J lost 4, with 7 bases in between. The germline gives CDR1 MNHEY, CDR2 SMNVEV (reference sequence). CDR3 residues: CASSFSRGNTIYF. DNA for the CDR3: TGTGCCAGCAGTTTCTCCAGGGGAAACACCATATATTTT.

Comment on this clone: Other nucleotide sequences from this sample produce the same CDR3. The chain couples TRBV30 to TRBJ2-5; the D gene is possibly TRBD2 (5 bases). This CDR3 has 14 amino acids. Trimming pared 0 bases from V and 0 bases from J, leaving 8 bases between. Germline CDR1 and CDR2: GTSNPN and SVGIG (reference sequence). In DNA form, the CDR3 reads TGTGCCTGGAGTGTACGAGGGAACCAAGAGACCCAGTACTTC. Protein sequence: CAWSVRGNQETQYF.

The CDR3 region is CATSIQIPSRNTDTQYF. In DNA form, the CDR3 reads TGTGCCACCAGCATTCAAATCCCCTCAAGAAACACAGATACGCAGTATTTT. This chain connects TRBV15 to TRBJ2-3; D is undetermined. The V gene's germline CDR1 is LNHNV and CDR2 YYDKDF (reference sequence). This CDR3 is 17 amino acids long. V was shortened by 4 bases and J by 2 bases, with 19 bases between the two germline ends.

This chain uses TRBV7-9 with TRBJ2-2; D not resolved. The CDR3 is 14 amino acids. The V gene lost 7 bases and the J gene lost 2 bases, with 11 bases spanning the gap. Germline CDR1 and CDR2: SEHNR and FQNEAQ (reference sequence). The CDR3 sequence: CASNQGPNTGELFF. DNA of the CDR3: TGTGCCAGCAACCAAGGGCCCAACACCGGGGAGCTGTTTTTT.

This clone came up once. The CDR3 here is CASSLRVDYGYTF. For the CDR3, the DNA is TGTGCCAGCAGTTTAAGGGTAGACTATGGCTACACCTTC. This chain links TRBV27 with TRBJ1-2; D gene uncertain. Germline loops: CDR1 MNHEY, CDR2 SMNVEV (reference sequence). With 2 bases removed from V and 3 bases from J, the gap between germline ends came to 7 bases. This CDR3 is built from 13 residues.

CDR3 region: CASSQYSEQYF. Here the CDR3 DNA reads TGTGCCAGCAGCCAATATAGCGAGCAGTACTTC. The genes are TRBV7-2 and TRBJ2-7; D is uncertain. Germline CDR1 and CDR2: SGHTA and FQGNSA. This CDR3 has 11 amino acids. Deletions cut 5 bases from V and 6 bases from J, with 8 bases between.

The genes are TRBV20-1 and TRBJ1-1; D is unresolved. Germline-derived CDR1 and CDR2 are DFQATT and SNEGSKA (reference sequence). V lost 4 bases and J 7 bases, leaving 10 bases between the germline ends. CDR3 size: 11 residues. The chain's CDR3 is CSATRTSEAFF. The CDR3 nucleotides read TGCAGTGCTACCCGGACCAGTGAAGCTTTCTTT.

The chain has TRBV7-6 and TRBJ1-2, with D maybe TRBD1 (6 bases). V lost 5 bases and J 2 bases, leaving 15 bases between the germline ends. CDR1 SGHVS and CDR2 FNYEAQ come from the germline V gene. This CDR3 spans 15 amino acids. The CDR3 DNA follows: TGTGCCAGCAGCAGCGTCCCGACAGGCAACTATGGCTACACCTTC. Amino acids: CASSSVPTGNYGYTF.

The chain combines TRBV5-1 with TRBJ2-7, with 8 bases aligning to TRBD2. Germline CDR1 SGHRS, CDR2 YFSETQ. This CDR3 contains 15 residues. Trimming cost V 1 base and J 0 bases; bases outside gene matches: 3. The CDR3 DNA is TGCGCCAGCAGCTTGAAGCGGGGGCCCTCCTACGAGCAGTACTTC. It is translated as CASSLKRGPSYEQYF.

V and J are TRBV29-1 and TRBJ2-4; the D gene is possibly TRBD1 (5 bases). The CDR3 sequence is 14 residues long. CDR1 is SQVTM and CDR2 is ANQGSEA in the germline V gene. The germline V and J ends were trimmed by 6 bases and 7 bases, with 19 bases remaining between them. The CDR3 sequence: CSVRGISAGNIQYF. CDR3 DNA sequence: TGCAGCGTAAGGGGAATCAGCGCAGGGAACATTCAGTACTTC.

The chain links TRBV7-2 to TRBJ2-3, with 7 nucleotides matching TRBD2. Germline CDR1 SGHTA, CDR2 FQGNSA. The CDR3 has 14 residues. The ends lost 4 bases at V and 5 bases at J; junction bases unmatched: 6. The CDR3: CASSSGPSGDTQYF. The CDR3 nucleotides are TGTGCCAGCAGCTCCGGTCCTAGCGGAGATACGCAGTATTTT.

This sequence joins TRBV10-3 and TRBJ2-3, with 9 bases aligning to TRBD2. This CDR3 is 16 amino acids long. The germline CDR1 and CDR2 sequences are ENHRY and SYGVKD. V shed 0 bases, J shed 3 bases, and the junction held 4 bases outside the gene matches. In DNA, the CDR3 is TGTGCCATCAGTGAGTCGACTAGCGGTGCGACAGATACGCAGTATTTT. Translating gives CAISESTSGATDTQYF.

This clone was recorded at least ten times. Other DNA sequences in this sample translate to the same CDR3. The CDR3 DNA reads as TGCGCCAGCAGCTTGGACAGCCCCTACGAGCAGTACTTC. This translates into CASSLDSPYEQYF. This chain joins TRBV5-1 and TRBJ2-7; D is undetermined. Germline V gives CDR1 SGHRS, CDR2 YFSETQ. Trimming stripped 0 bases from V and 2 bases from J, with 6 bases between. There are 13 residues in the CDR3.

The rearrangement links TRBV30 to TRBJ2-3; D is unresolved. Germline V CDR1 and CDR2: GTSNPN, SVGIG (reference sequence). This CDR3 has 14 amino acids. V gave up 0 bases and J gave up 6 bases, with 13 bases separating them. The CDR3 DNA reads as TGTGCCTGGAGTGTATGGGGTGACGGCGATACGCAGTATTTT. Translating it yields CAWSVWGDGDTQYF.

The chain has TRBV2 and TRBJ2-3; possible D gene TRBD2, 5 bases. The CDR3 loop spans 15 amino acids. From germline, CDR1 is SNHLY and CDR2 FYNNEI. Trimming stripped 3 bases from V and 2 bases from J, with 12 bases between. This CDR3 reads CASSDQRGDTDTQYF. The CDR3 nucleotides are TGTGCCAGCAGTGATCAACGGGGAGACACAGATACGCAGTATTTT.